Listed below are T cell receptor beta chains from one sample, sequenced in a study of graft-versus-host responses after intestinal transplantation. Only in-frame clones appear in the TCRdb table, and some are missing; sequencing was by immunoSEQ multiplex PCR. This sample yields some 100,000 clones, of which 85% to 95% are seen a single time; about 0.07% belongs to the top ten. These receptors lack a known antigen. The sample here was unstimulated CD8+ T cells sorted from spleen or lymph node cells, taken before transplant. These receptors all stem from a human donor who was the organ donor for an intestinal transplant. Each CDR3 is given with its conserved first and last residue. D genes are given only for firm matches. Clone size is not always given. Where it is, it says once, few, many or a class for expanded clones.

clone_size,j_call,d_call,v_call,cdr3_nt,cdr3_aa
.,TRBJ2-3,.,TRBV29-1,TGCAGCGTTCATCTGATCAAGGGGACAGATACGCAGTATTTT,CSVHLIKGTDTQYF
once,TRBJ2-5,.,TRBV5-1,TGCGCCAGCAGCTTAAAGTGGGGAGGTAATAAAGAGACCCAGTACTTC,CASSLKWGGNKETQYF
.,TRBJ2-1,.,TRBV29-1,TGCAGCGTTGAAGATACGGAGAGCTCCTACAATGAGCAGTTCTTC,CSVEDTESSYNEQFF
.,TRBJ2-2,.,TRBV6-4,TGTGCCAGCAGTGACTCTTGGCCCGGGGAGCTGTTTTTT,CASSDSWPGELFF
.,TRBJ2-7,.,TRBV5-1,TGCGCCAGCAGCTTGGATGGGGCCTCCTACGAGCAGTACTTC,CASSLDGASYEQYF
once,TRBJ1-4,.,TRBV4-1,TGCGCCAGCAGCAACACCAATGAAAAACTGTTTTTT,CASSNTNEKLFF
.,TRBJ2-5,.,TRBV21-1,TGTGCCAGCAGCAAGGACAGGGGGCTGGAGACCCAGTACTTC,CASSKDRGLETQYF
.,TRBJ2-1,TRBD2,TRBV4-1,TGCGCCAGCAGCCAAGAGGGGACTAGCGGAACCTACAATGAGCAGTTCTTC,CASSQEGTSGTYNEQFF
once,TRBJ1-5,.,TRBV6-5,TGTGCCAGCAGCCTCACAGGGACGGATCAGCCCCAGCATTTT,CASSLTGTDQPQHF
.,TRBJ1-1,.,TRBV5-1,TGCGCCAGCAGCTTGACAGTGATGAACACTGAAGCTTTCTTT,CASSLTVMNTEAFF
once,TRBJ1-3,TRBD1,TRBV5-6,TGTGCCAGCAGCTTTGGACAGGGGGCTGGAAACACCATATATTTT,CASSFGQGAGNTIYF
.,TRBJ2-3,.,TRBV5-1,TGCGCCAGCAGCCAAAAAAGTGGCAGGCCCACAGATACGCAGTATTTT,CASSQKSGRPTDTQYF
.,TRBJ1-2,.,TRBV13,TGTGCCAGCAGCATCCAGGGGCGGCAGAACTATGGCTACACCTTC,CASSIQGRQNYGYTF
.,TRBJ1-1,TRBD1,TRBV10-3,TGTGCCATCAGTGAGAGGGGACAGGGGGCGACTGAAGCTTTCTTT,CAISERGQGATEAFF
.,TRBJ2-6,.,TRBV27,TGTGCCAGCAGCCTATCTGGGGCCAACGTCCTGACTTTC,CASSLSGANVLTF
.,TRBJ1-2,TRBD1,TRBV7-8,TGTGCCAGCAGCTGGGACAGGGGTGCCTATGGCTACACCTTC,CASSWDRGAYGYTF
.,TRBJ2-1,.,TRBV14,TGTGCCAGCACACCCAGCCCAGGGGTCTGGAATTACAATGAGCAGTTCTTC,CASTPSPGVWNYNEQFF
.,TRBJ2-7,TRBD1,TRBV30,TGTGCCTGGGAGGGACAGGGGTACTACGAGCAGTACTTC,CAWEGQGYYEQYF
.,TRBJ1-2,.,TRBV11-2,TGTGCCAGCAGCGGAGGGGGGGATGGCTACACCTTC,CASSGGGDGYTF
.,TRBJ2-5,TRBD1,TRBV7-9,TGTGCCAGCAGTCCCGGGACAGGGGTAGAGACCCAGTACTTC,CASSPGTGVETQYF
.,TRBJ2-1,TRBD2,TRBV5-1,TGCGCCAGCAGCTTCCTTTGGACTAGCGGGGACAATGAGCAGTTCTTC,CASSFLWTSGDNEQFF
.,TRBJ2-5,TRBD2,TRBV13,TGTGCCAGCAGCTTGAACAAACGGGGGGGCTGGGAGACCCAGTACTTC,CASSLNKRGGWETQYF
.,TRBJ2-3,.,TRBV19,TGTGCCAGTAGTATGCCGGGAGAGGGGAGAGATACGCAGTATTTT,CASSMPGEGRDTQYF
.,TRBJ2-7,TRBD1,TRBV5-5,TGTGCCAGCAGTTATCGGGACAGGGGCTCCTACGAGCAGTACTTC,CASSYRDRGSYEQYF
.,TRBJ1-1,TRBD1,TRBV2,TGTGCCAGCAGGGACAGGGGGCGGACCACTGAAGCTTTCTTT,CASRDRGRTTEAFF
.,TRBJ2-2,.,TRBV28,TGTGCCAGCAGTTTTGATCTCGGCGGGGAGCTGTTTTTT,CASSFDLGGELFF
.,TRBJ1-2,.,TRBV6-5,TGTGCCAGCAGACCGATCTATAACTATGGCTACACCTTC,CASRPIYNYGYTF
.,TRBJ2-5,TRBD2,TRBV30,TGTGCCTGGAAAATGGGGCTAGCGGGGCCCTTGGAGACCCAGTACTTC,CAWKMGLAGPLETQYF
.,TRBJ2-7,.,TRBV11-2,TGTGCCAGCAGGCTCCCAGGGGGGATTGAGCAGTACTTC,CASRLPGGIEQYF
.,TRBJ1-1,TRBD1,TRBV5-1,TGCGCCAGCAGCTTGACAGGGGAGAACACTGAAGCTTTCTTT,CASSLTGENTEAFF
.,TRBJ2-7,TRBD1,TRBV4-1,TGCGCCAGCAGCCAAGGGACAGGGTGGTACGAGCAGTACTTC,CASSQGTGWYEQYF
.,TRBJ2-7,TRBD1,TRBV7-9,TGTGCCAGCAGCCACCGGGACAGCCGGCGCAACGAGCAGTACTTC,CASSHRDSRRNEQYF
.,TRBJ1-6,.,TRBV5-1,TGCGCCAGCAGCTTGTCCCGGTTTGGAGGTTTAATTTCACCCCTCCACTTT,CASSLSRFGGLISPLHF
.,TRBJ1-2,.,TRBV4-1,TGCGCCAGCAGCCAAGTGTCGGTAGGAGGGTATGGCTACACCTTC,CASSQVSVGGYGYTF
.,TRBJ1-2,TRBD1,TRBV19,TGTGCCAGTAGTAGACAGGGGCATTCGTTTAATGGCTACACCTTC,CASSRQGHSFNGYTF
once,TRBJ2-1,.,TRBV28,TGTGCCAGCAGCCCCACCCTAGCCCCCAATGAGCAGTTCTTC,CASSPTLAPNEQFF
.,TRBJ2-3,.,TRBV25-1,TGTGCCAGCCCCCTGAGAGTGGAGTCCACAGATACGCAGTATTTT,CASPLRVESTDTQYF
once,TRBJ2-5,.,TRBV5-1,TGCGCCAGCAGTCAGTCCGGAGGGGGGGCCGGATTGGAGACCCAGTACTTC,CASSQSGGGAGLETQYF
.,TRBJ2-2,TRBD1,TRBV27,TGTGCCAGCAGTACTGCCCCGGGACAGGGGGCAGGAACGAACACCGGGGAGCTGTTTTTT,CASSTAPGQGAGTNTGELFF
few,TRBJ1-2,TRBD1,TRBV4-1,TGCGCCAGCAGCCAAGATCTAAGGGACAGGGCCCACACCTTC,CASSQDLRDRAHTF
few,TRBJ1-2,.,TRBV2,TGTGCCAGCTTAGTCTGGAGCGATCAAAACTATGGCTACACCTTC,CASLVWSDQNYGYTF
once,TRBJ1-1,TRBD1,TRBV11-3,TGTGCCAGCAGCTTAACCGGACAGGGTGGGATGAACACTGAAGCTTTCTTT,CASSLTGQGGMNTEAFF
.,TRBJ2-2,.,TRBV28,TGTGCCAGCAAGCGTCAAGTGAACACCGGGGAGCTGTTTTTT,CASKRQVNTGELFF
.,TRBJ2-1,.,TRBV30,TGTGCCTGGAGTGTATGGGGACTTAACTTATACAATGAGCAGTTCTTC,CAWSVWGLNLYNEQFF
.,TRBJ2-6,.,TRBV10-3,TGTGCCTCAACAGGCACCTCTGGGGCCAACGTCCTGACTTTC,CASTGTSGANVLTF
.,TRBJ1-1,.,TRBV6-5,TGTGCCAGCAGTTACCCTGGGACACTGCGGGCTTTCTTT,CASSYPGTLRAFF
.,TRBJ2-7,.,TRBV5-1,TGCGCCAGCAGCTTGGTTTGGGGGGACTCCTACGAGCAGTACTTC,CASSLVWGDSYEQYF
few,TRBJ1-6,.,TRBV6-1,TGTGCCAGCAGTGACTCGGGATTTGCTAATTCACCCCTCCACTTT,CASSDSGFANSPLHF
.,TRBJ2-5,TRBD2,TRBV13,TGTGCCAGCAGCTTTGATAAGGGAGGGGAGACCCAGTACTTC,CASSFDKGGETQYF
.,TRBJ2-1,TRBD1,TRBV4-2,TGTGCCAGCAGCCAAGGGACAGGGGACTACAATGAGCAGTTCTTC,CASSQGTGDYNEQFF
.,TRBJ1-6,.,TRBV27,TGTGCCAGCAGTTTAATTGGGGCAATAGCCTATAATTCACCCCTCCACTTT,CASSLIGAIAYNSPLHF
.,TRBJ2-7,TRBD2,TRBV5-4,TGTGCCAGCAGCTTGGTTATTCTAGCGGGAGCCTCCCACGAGCAGTACTTC,CASSLVILAGASHEQYF
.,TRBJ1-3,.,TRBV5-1,TGCGCCAGCAGTGTTGGGAGCTCTGGAAACACCATATATTTT,CASSVGSSGNTIYF
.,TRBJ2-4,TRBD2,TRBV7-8,TGTGCCAGCAGCCGATCTAGCGGGGGGGCCAAAAACATTCAGTACTTC,CASSRSSGGAKNIQYF
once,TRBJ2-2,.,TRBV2,TGTGCCAGCAGTGAATTAACGAACACCGGGGAGCTGTTTTTT,CASSELTNTGELFF
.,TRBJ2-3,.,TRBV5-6,TGTGCCAGCAGCTTGGACGGTATGGGGCCACTCACAGATACGCAGTATTTT,CASSLDGMGPLTDTQYF